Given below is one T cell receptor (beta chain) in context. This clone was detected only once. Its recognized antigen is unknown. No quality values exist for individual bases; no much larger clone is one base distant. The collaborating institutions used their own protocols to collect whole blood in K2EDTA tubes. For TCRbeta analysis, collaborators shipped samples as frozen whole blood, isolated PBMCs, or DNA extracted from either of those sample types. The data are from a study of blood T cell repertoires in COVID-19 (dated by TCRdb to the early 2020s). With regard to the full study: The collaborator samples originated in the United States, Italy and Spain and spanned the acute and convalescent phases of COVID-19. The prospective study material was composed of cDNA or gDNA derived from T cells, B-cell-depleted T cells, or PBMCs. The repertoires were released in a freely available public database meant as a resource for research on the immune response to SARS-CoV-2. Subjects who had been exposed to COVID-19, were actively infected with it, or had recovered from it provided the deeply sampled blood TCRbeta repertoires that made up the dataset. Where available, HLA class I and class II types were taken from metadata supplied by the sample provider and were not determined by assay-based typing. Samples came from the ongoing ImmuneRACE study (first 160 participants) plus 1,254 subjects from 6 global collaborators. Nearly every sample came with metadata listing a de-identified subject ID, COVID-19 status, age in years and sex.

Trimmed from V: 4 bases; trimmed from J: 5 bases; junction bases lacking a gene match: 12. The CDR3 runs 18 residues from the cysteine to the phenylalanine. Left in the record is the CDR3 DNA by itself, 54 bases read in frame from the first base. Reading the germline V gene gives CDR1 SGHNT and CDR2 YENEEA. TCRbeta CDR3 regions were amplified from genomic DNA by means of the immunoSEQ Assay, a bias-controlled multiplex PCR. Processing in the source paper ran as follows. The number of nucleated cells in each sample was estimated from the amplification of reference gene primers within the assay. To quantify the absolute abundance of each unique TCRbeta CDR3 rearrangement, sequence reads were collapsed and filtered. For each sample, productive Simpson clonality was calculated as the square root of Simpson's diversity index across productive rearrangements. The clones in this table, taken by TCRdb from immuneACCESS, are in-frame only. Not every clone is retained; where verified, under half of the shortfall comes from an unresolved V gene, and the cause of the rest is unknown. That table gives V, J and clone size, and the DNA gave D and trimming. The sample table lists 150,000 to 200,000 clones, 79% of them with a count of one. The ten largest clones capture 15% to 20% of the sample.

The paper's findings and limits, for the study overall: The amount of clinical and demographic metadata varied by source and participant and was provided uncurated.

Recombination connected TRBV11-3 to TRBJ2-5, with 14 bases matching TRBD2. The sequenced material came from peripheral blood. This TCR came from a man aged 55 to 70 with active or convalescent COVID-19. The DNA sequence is TGTGCCAGCAGCTCCGGGACTAGCGGGAGATGGAACCTGGAGACCCAGTACTTC. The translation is CASSSGTSGRWNLETQYF.